This TCR beta chain stems from a study of blood T cell repertoires in COVID-19. Study information: From the United States, Italy and Spain came samples of acute and convalescent COVID-19. Nucleic acid was either cDNA or gDNA, and it came from T cells, B-cell-depleted T cells, or PBMCs.

Source study methods: Reference gene primer amplification yielded estimated nucleated cell counts. TCRdb's table, derived via immunoSEQ multiplex PCR, lists solely in-frame clones and lacks some. D and trimming come from the DNA, and the V and J calls and clone size come from that table. Of about 280,000 clones detected, 85% to 90% appear once; the ten largest clones hold about 14%. The CDR3 sequence is 14 residues long. V lost 5 bases and J 5 bases, leaving 15 bases between the germline ends. From germline, CDR1 is SNHLY and CDR2 FYNNEI. The source material was peripheral blood. The chain is built from TRBV2 and TRBJ1-2, with D possibly TRBD1 on 6 matching bases. The TCR was taken from a human donor in a cohort sampled during active COVID-19. CDR3 protein: CASSRRDTAYGYTF. CDR3 bases: TGTGCCAGCAGTCGCAGGGACACGGCTTATGGCTACACCTTC.